The clone carrying this TCR beta chain was picked up a small number of times. Antigen specificity is unknown. Through a sample-barcoded 5' primer and a J-beta primer mix, a second PCR was run for 7 to 11 cycles. Paired-end reads containing CDR3 totaled no fewer than 2.5 million for each sample. TCRdb recomputed calls from the 5' RACE reads with MiXCR, one row per CDR3 protein. The table includes 550,000 to 700,000 distinct CDR3 sequences, roughly 28% detected once. These data come from a study of blood T cells in healthy people across ages. Study-wide points: Age advanced and TCR beta diversity per million T cells fell, roughly linearly.

Drawn from each donor were 7.5 to 10 milliliters of peripheral blood. This CDR3 region has 15 residues. With V trimmed by 5 bases and J by 4 bases, 8 bases remained unmatched. Germline values: CDR1 SGHTA, CDR2 FQGNSA. The sequenced material came from blood. The sequence came from a woman aged 70-85 years in good health. The chain recombines TRBV7-2 with TRBJ2-5; 9 positions agree with TRBD1. The CDR3 DNA reads TGTGCCAGCAGCCGACCTCCGGGACAGGGAGAGACCCAGTACTTC. As protein: CASSRPPGQGETQYF.